What follows are 27 T cell receptor beta chains derived from one specimen sequenced in a study of shared clonotypes between healthy human individuals. Profiling relied on immunoSEQ multiplex PCR, and the TCRdb table lists in-frame clones only, not all of them. This table holds 1.5 million to 1.9 million clones, approximately 98% found once. Input material: naive CD4+ T cells sorted from blood. The subset: CD45RA+ positively selected. The receptors derive from a man aged 30 to 45 in good health.

This chain links TRBV5-1 with TRBJ2-1; D might be TRBD2 (5 bases). The CDR3 has 16 residues. Germline CDR1 SGHRS, CDR2 YFSETQ. V lost 0 bases and J 4 bases, leaving 14 bases between the germline ends. The CDR3 nucleotides are TGCGCCAGCAGCTTGGCTAGCCCTTTAAATTACAATGAGCAGTTCTTC. Encoded protein: CASSLASPLNYNEQFF.

The rearrangement joins TRBV29-1 to TRBJ2-5; the D is unclear. V was trimmed by 5 bases and J by 5 bases, leaving 21 bases between them. Germline CDR1 is SQVTM and CDR2 is ANQGSEA. The CDR3 runs 15 residues. CDR3 nucleotides: TGCAGCGTTCCCCCCCCTGGTGGTCAGATGGAGACCCAGTACTTC. Translation: CSVPPPGGQMETQYF.

The J gene is TRBJ2-2, the V gene TRBV30; perhaps TRBD1 as D (5 bases). The V gene lost 0 bases and the J gene lost 1 base, with 9 bases spanning the gap. Germline values: CDR1 GTSNPN, CDR2 SVGIG (reference sequence). The CDR3 runs 15 residues. The CDR3 spells CAWSVVQGNTGELFF. The CDR3 coding sequence is TGTGCCTGGAGTGTTGTGCAGGGGAACACCGGGGAGCTGTTTTTT.

This chain joins TRBV29-1 and TRBJ1-4; TRBD1 might be the D (5 bases). From germline, CDR1 is SQVTM and CDR2 ANQGSEA. The CDR3 has 13 residues. Trimming stripped 4 bases from V and 0 bases from J, with 6 bases between. CDR3 DNA sequence: TGCAGCGTTGCGGGGGCAACTAATGAAAAACTGTTTTTT. It encodes CSVAGATNEKLFF.

CDR3 region: CASSIKVGRDTEAFF. The DNA for the CDR3 is TGTGCCAGTAGTATAAAGGTGGGGCGCGACACTGAAGCTTTCTTT. The gene calls are TRBV19 and TRBJ1-1; maybe TRBD1 (5 bases). Germline V gene data show CDR1 as LNHDA and CDR2 as SQIVND (reference sequence). V shed 2 bases and J shed 3 bases, with 13 bases lying between them. The CDR3 runs 15 residues.

The CDR3 is CASSTIWDRVVGEKLFF. The CDR3 DNA follows: TGTGCCAGCAGCACGATCTGGGACAGGGTTGTTGGGGAAAAACTGTTTTTT. The V call is TRBV11-3, the J call TRBJ1-4; TRBD1 matches at 9 bases. This CDR3 has 17 amino acids. CDR1 is SGHNT and CDR2 is YENEEA in the germline V gene. V lost 5 bases and J lost 8; bases outside the gene matches: 15.

The chain combines TRBV18 with TRBJ1-4; maybe TRBD1 (5 bases). Germline CDR1 is KGHSH and CDR2 is LQKENI. The CDR3 is 15 residues long. V lost 9 bases, J lost 8 bases, and 22 bases lay in between. This CDR3 is CASSTGGLTGEKLFF. In DNA, the CDR3 is TGTGCCAGTTCCACAGGAGGCCTGACCGGGGAAAAACTGTTTTTT.

As for this clone: Within the sample, other DNA sequences also encode this same CDR3. This chain joins TRBV18 and TRBJ2-2; D is undetermined. In germline, CDR1 is KGHSH, CDR2 LQKENI. The CDR3 runs 13 residues. The V gene lost 1 base and the J gene lost 5 bases, with 5 bases spanning the gap. The CDR3 nucleotides read TGTGCCAGCTCACCACGGGGTACCGGGGAGCTGTTTTTT. The encoded protein is CASSPRGTGELFF.

This clone was observed once. The chain is built from TRBV6-1 and TRBJ2-2, with D perhaps matching TRBD1 or TRBD2 (5 bases each). The V gene lost 5 bases and the J gene lost 7 bases, with 11 bases spanning the gap. The length of the CDR3 is 13 residues. In germline, CDR1 is MNHNS, CDR2 SASEGT. The CDR3 reads CASSRGESGELFF. The CDR3 nucleotides are TGTGCCAGCAGTAGAGGGGAGAGCGGGGAGCTGTTTTTT.

The rearrangement uses TRBV19 and TRBJ2-5; possible D gene TRBD2, 5 bases. The CDR3 is 14 amino acids. V was pared by 0 bases and J by 2 bases, with 7 bases between. Germline assignment: CDR1 LNHDA and CDR2 SQIVND (reference sequence). The CDR3 region is CASSIDRRQETQYF. The CDR3 DNA reads TGTGCCAGTAGTATAGATCGGAGGCAAGAGACCCAGTACTTC. Full variable domain (remainder filled in from reference TRBV19 and TRBJ2-5): DGGITQSPKYLFRKEGQNVTLSCEQNLNHDAMYWYRQDPGQGLRLIYYSQIVNDFQKGDIAEGYSVSREKKESFPLTVTSAQKNPTAFYLCASSIDRRQETQYFGPGTRLLVL.

The chain joins TRBV7-2 to TRBJ1-4; D is unclear. Germline V gene data show CDR1 as SGHTA and CDR2 as FQGNSA. Deletions cut 1 base from V and 6 bases from J, with 6 bases between. The length of the CDR3 is 13 residues. The CDR3 DNA sequence: TGTGCCAGCAGCTTAGAGGCTCATGAAAAACTGTTTTTT. Amino acids: CASSLEAHEKLFF.

In this sample, this clone turned up once. V and J are TRBV10-3 and TRBJ2-1, with 9 bases that match TRBD2. With V trimmed by 4 bases and J by 7 bases, 2 bases remained unmatched. This CDR3 region has 13 residues. Germline CDR1 and CDR2: ENHRY and SYGVKD. In DNA, the CDR3 is TGTGCCATCAGTGCTCTAGCGGGGAATGAGCAGTTCTTC. Amino acids: CAISALAGNEQFF.

V usage is TRBV5-1 and J usage is TRBJ2-2, with D hard to call. The CDR3 sequence is 13 residues long. The germline V and J ends were trimmed by 3 bases and 5 bases, with 8 bases remaining between them. Germline CDR1 reads SGHRS; CDR2 reads YFSETQ. The CDR3 DNA is TGCGCCAGCAGCTCCGATGGAACCGGGGAGCTGTTTTTT. It is translated as CASSSDGTGELFF. The full variable domain, rest sourced from reference TRBV5-1 and TRBJ2-2, is KAGVTQTPRYLIKTRGQQVTLSCSPISGHRSVSWYQQTPGQGLQFLFEYFSETQRNKGNFPGRFSGRQFSNSRSEMNVSTLELGDSALYLCASSSDGTGELFFGEGSRLTVL.

This clone has just one count. V is TRBV6-6 and J is TRBJ2-1, with D possibly TRBD2 on 6 matching bases. CDR1 and CDR2 (germline): MNHNY, SVGAGI (reference sequence). The CDR3 sequence is 15 residues long. V was cut by 1 base and J by 2 bases, with 9 bases left in between. CDR3 sequence (DNA): TGTGCCAGCAGTTACTGGGGAGGCCCCTACAATGAGCAGTTCTTC. It codes for CASSYWGGPYNEQFF.

V usage is TRBV11-3 and J usage is TRBJ2-1, with a tentative D call TRBD1 (6 bases). CDR3 size: 14 residues. Trimming shortened V by 1 base and J by 8 bases, and 12 bases separated the two germline ends. Germline-derived CDR1 and CDR2 are SGHNT and YENEEA. The CDR3 protein is CASSLVTGSDEQFF. The CDR3 region has the DNA TGTGCCAGCAGCTTAGTTACAGGGTCGGATGAGCAGTTCTTC. The full variable domain, its missing parts supplied by reference TRBV11-3 and TRBJ2-1, is EAGVVQSPRYKIIEKKQPVAFWCNPISGHNTLYWYLQNLGQGPELLIRYENEEAVDDSQLPKDRFSAERLKGVDSTLKIQPAELGDSAVYLCASSLVTGSDEQFFGPGTRLTVL.

J is TRBJ2-3 and V is TRBV20-1; D unclear. Germline V gene lookup returns CDR1 DFQATT and CDR2 SNEGSKA (reference sequence). There are 8 residues in the CDR3. The CDR3 DNA sequence: TGCAGCACAGATACGCAGTATTTT. It encodes CSTDTQYF.

The V and J genes are TRBV27 and TRBJ2-5; a weak D match, TRBD2 (6 bases). This CDR3 comprises 18 residues. Per the germline V gene, CDR1 is MNHEY and CDR2 is SMNVEV (reference sequence). Trimming shortened V by 0 bases and J by 4 bases, and 21 bases separated the two germline ends. The CDR3 DNA sequence: TGTGCCAGCAGTTTATCGCGCACCCGGGACTTATCCAGAGAGACCCAGTACTTC. Residues: CASSLSRTRDLSRETQYF.

The chain uses TRBV5-8 and TRBJ1-1; D remains unclear. This CDR3 contains 14 residues. Germline V CDR1 and CDR2: SGHTS, YDEGEE. Trimming cost V 0 bases and J 1 base, with 7 bases left between them. The CDR3 is CASSLGQKNTEAFF. The CDR3 DNA follows: TGTGCCAGCAGCTTGGGGCAGAAGAACACTGAAGCTTTCTTT. Based on the CDR3 plus reference TRBV5-8 and TRBJ1-1, the full variable domain is EAGVTQSPTHLIKTRGQQATLRCSPISGHTSVYWYQQALGLGLQFLLWYDEGEERNRGNFPPRFSGRQFPNYSSELNVNALELEDSALYLCASSLGQKNTEAFFGQGTRLTVV.

Details on this clone: The sample carries other DNA sequences with the same CDR3. The chain links TRBV15 to TRBJ2-3, with D perhaps matching TRBD2 (6 bases). V lost 3 bases to trimming and J lost 0 bases, with 10 bases between them. CDR1 is LNHNV and CDR2 is YYDKDF in the germline V gene (reference sequence). This CDR3 is 15 amino acids long. The chain's CDR3 is CATSRGGASTDTQYF. For the CDR3, the DNA is TGTGCCACCAGCAGGGGGGGTGCTAGCACAGATACGCAGTATTTT.

CDR3 DNA: TGTGCCAGCAGTTTGAGGCAGGGGGGATCCTACGAGCAGTACTTC. Translated: CASSLRQGGSYEQYF. The chain employs TRBV27 and TRBJ2-7; D is possibly TRBD1 (7 bases). The V gene's germline CDR1 is MNHEY and CDR2 SMNVEV (reference sequence). The CDR3 covers 15 residues. The V end was cut by 3 bases, the J end by 1 base, with 13 bases between.

The rearrangement links TRBV19 to TRBJ2-3; 7 nucleotides align to TRBD2. This CDR3 spans 18 amino acids. CDR1 is LNHDA, CDR2 SQIVND, per germline (reference sequence). V trimming: 3 bases; J trimming: 8 bases; junction bases outside the gene matches: 20. CDR3 region: CASSIGPLRTRNWVTQYF. CDR3 sequence (DNA): TGTGCCAGTAGTATTGGGCCTCTGAGGACTAGAAACTGGGTTACGCAGTATTTT.

The CDR3 is CASMLAGPANTGELFF. Written as DNA, the CDR3 is TGTGCCAGTATGCTAGCGGGACCCGCGAACACCGGGGAGCTGTTTTTT. The chain carries TRBV19 and TRBJ2-2; 9 bases are a match to TRBD2. The CDR3 loop spans 16 amino acids. Trimming at V came to 7 bases and at J to 0 bases, leaving 6 bases not matched to a gene. The germline V gene encodes CDR1 LNHDA and CDR2 SQIVND (reference sequence).

The rearrangement joins TRBV9 to TRBJ2-1; no reliable D call. The V and J ends lost 0 bases and 4 bases respectively, with 14 bases between them. The CDR3 is 16 residues long. Per germline, CDR1 SGDLS and CDR2 YYNGEE. CDR3 residues: CASSVGGSTPYNEQFF. The CDR3, as DNA: TGTGCCAGCAGCGTAGGAGGTAGCACACCTTACAATGAGCAGTTCTTC.

This chain links TRBV29-1 with TRBJ2-5, with D perhaps TRBD2 (6 bases). The CDR3 runs 13 residues. The V end lost 3 bases, the J end lost 4 bases, and 12 bases lay between the germline ends. Germline CDR1 SQVTM, CDR2 ANQGSEA. The CDR3 nucleotides read TGCAGCGTTGATCGGGTCGGGGGAGAGACCCAGTACTTC. Protein sequence: CSVDRVGGETQYF.

The rearrangement joins TRBV2 to TRBJ2-2; perhaps D is TRBD1 or TRBD2 (5 bases each). V lost 6 bases and J 1 base, leaving 9 bases between the germline ends. This CDR3 spans 14 amino acids. CDR1 is SNHLY and CDR2 is FYNNEI in the germline V gene. The CDR3, as DNA: TGTGCCAGCAGGAGGGGTTTGAACACCGGGGAGCTGTTTTTT. Translation gives CASRRGLNTGELFF.

The genes are TRBV7-8 and TRBJ2-5; 8 bases are shared with TRBD1. The germline V gene encodes CDR1 SGHVS and CDR2 FQNEAQ. Trimming took 8 bases from V and 0 from J; bases not matched to a gene: 11. CDR3 size: 16 residues. CDR3 coding DNA: TGTGCCAGCCTAAGGTATCGGACAGGGTACCAAGAGACCCAGTACTTC. Translation gives CASLRYRTGYQETQYF.

The chain has TRBV9 and TRBJ2-1; the match to TRBD2 covers 14 bases. Germline assignment: CDR1 SGDLS and CDR2 YYNGEE. The CDR3 is 15 residues long. Germline trimming cut 4 bases from V and 9 bases from J; bases unmatched to any gene: 6. The CDR3 DNA reads TGTGCCAGCAGCACCCCGGGACTAGCGGGAGTTGAGCAGTTCTTC. Translated, it gives CASSTPGLAGVEQFF. Filled out from reference TRBV9 and TRBJ2-1, the complete variable domain reads DSGVTQTPKHLITATGQRVTLRCSPRSGDLSVYWYQQSLDQGLQFLIQYYNGEERAKGNILERFSAQQFPDLHSELNLSSLELGDSALYFCASSTPGLAGVEQFFGPGTRLTVL.